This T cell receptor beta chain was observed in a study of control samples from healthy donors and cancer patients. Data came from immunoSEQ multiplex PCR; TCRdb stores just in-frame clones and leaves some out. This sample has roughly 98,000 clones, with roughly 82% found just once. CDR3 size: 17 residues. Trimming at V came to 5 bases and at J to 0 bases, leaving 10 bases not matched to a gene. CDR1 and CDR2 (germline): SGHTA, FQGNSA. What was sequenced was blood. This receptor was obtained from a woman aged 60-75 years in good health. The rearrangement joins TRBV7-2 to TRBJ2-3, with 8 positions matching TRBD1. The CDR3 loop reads CASSPQGAGLSTDTQYF. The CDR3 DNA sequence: TGTGCCAGCAGCCCGCAGGGGGCGGGGCTAAGCACAGATACGCAGTATTTT.